Following are 22 T cell receptor beta chains from one sample sequenced in a study of early T cells in non-severe SARS-CoV-2 infection. TCRdb re-derived calls from the 5' RACE reads in MiXCR, one entry per CDR3 protein. The sample yields approximately 64,000 distinct CDR3 sequences, roughly 18% seen once. This sample comprised whole blood, obtained at baseline. The receptor set was obtained from an adult who was a healthcare worker with PCR-confirmed SARS-CoV-2 infection or an uninfected control (not recorded which).

This clonotype was observed at least ten times. J is TRBJ1-2 and V is TRBV20-1; D gene ambiguous. Germline V lookup: CDR1 DFQATT, CDR2 SNEGSKA (reference sequence). The CDR3 has 13 amino acids. V shed 3 bases and J shed 4 bases, with 12 bases lying between them. This CDR3 is CSARPRTGYGYTF. The DNA for the CDR3 is TGCAGTGCTAGGCCCCGAACCGGCTATGGCTACACCTTC.

In this sample, this clonotype turned up a few times. The rearrangement links TRBV20-1 to TRBJ2-3; D call uncertain. The germline V and J ends were trimmed by 5 bases and 0 bases, with 12 bases remaining between them. The germline CDR1 and CDR2 sequences are DFQATT and SNEGSKA (reference sequence). The CDR3 is made up of 14 amino acids. The CDR3, as DNA: TGCAGTGCTCCCTACAAAGCTAGCACAGATACGCAGTATTTT. Its translation: CSAPYKASTDTQYF.

The table lists this clonotype with a few counts. The V and J genes are TRBV11-1 and TRBJ2-3, with TRBD2 matching 9 bases. The CDR3 has 18 amino acids. Per germline, CDR1 SGHAT and CDR2 FQDESV (reference sequence). After removal of 0 bases from V and 4 bases from J, the junction contained 11 bases not matched to a gene. CDR3 nucleotides: TGTGCCAGCAGCTTAGCCTCCGGGGCTAGCGGGGCATCAGATACGCAGTATTTT. Translation gives CASSLASGASGASDTQYF.

J is TRBJ1-6 and V is TRBV7-6, with D perhaps TRBD1 (5 bases). CDR3 length equals 16 residues. Trimming removed 6 bases from V and 0 bases from J, with 12 bases in between. Germline assignment: CDR1 SGHVS and CDR2 FNYEAQ. The CDR3 DNA follows: TGTGCCAGCAGTTCACAGGCCCACTCCTATAATTCACCCCTCCACTTT. It is translated as CASSSQAHSYNSPLHF. The whole variable domain, remainder taken from reference TRBV7-6 and TRBJ1-6, is GAGVSQSPRYKVTKRGQDVALRCDPISGHVSLYWYRQALGQGPEFLTYFNYEAQQDKSGLPNDRFSAERPEGSISTLTIQRTEQRDSAMYRCASSSQAHSYNSPLHFGNGTRLTVT.

This clonotype was observed a few times. In DNA form, the CDR3 reads TGTGCCAGCAGCCAAGAACCAGACAGGACCTACGAGCAGTACTTC. Encoded protein: CASSQEPDRTYEQYF. The gene calls are TRBV4-2 and TRBJ2-7, with a possible D match to TRBD1 (6 bases). Germline V gives CDR1 LGHNA, CDR2 YNFKEQ. Trimming took 0 bases from V and 2 from J, leaving 11 bases between them. This CDR3 comprises 15 residues.

V usage is TRBV27 and J usage is TRBJ2-7; possibly TRBD1 or TRBD2 for D (5 bases each). The V and J ends lost 5 bases and 2 bases respectively, with 10 bases between them. The CDR3 consists of 13 residues. Germline CDR1 MNHEY, CDR2 SMNVEV (reference sequence). CDR3 amino acids: CASSRGHTYEQYF. In DNA form, the CDR3 reads TGTGCCAGCAGTCGGGGCCATACCTACGAGCAGTACTTC.

The rearrangement joins TRBV18 to TRBJ1-2; 12 bases are a match to TRBD1. CDR3 size: 17 residues. Germline trimming cut 5 bases from V and 7 bases from J; bases unmatched to any gene: 14. CDR1 is KGHSH, CDR2 LQKENI, per germline. In nucleotides, the CDR3 is TGTGCCAGCTCAACGGGACAGGGGGCTTTAGTAATCGCTGGCTACACCTTC. Translated: CASSTGQGALVIAGYTF. Full variable domain (remainder filled in from reference TRBV18 and TRBJ1-2): NAGVMQNPRHLVRRRGQEARLRCSPMKGHSHVYWYRQLPEEGLKFMVYLQKENIIDESGMPKERFSAEFPKEGPSILRIQQVVRGDSAAYFCASSTGQGALVIAGYTFGSGTRLTVV.

This clonotype was counted a few times. The J gene is TRBJ1-6, the V gene TRBV11-2, with D uncertain. V lost 6 bases to trimming and J lost 7 bases, with 19 bases between them. This CDR3 has 16 residues. Per germline, CDR1 SGHAT and CDR2 FQNNGV. CDR3 sequence reads: CASRISPGAKNSPLHF. The CDR3 DNA follows: TGTGCCAGCAGAATTTCACCGGGAGCTAAGAATTCACCCCTCCACTTT.

A few counts support this clonotype. The rearrangement uses TRBV9 and TRBJ1-2; the match to TRBD1 covers 7 bases. The germline V gene has CDR1 SGDLS and CDR2 YYNGEE. Trimming took 4 bases from V and 4 from J; bases not matched to a gene: 4. The CDR3 has 13 amino acids. CDR3 loop: CASSPEGAYGYTF. In nucleotides, the CDR3 is TGTGCCAGCAGCCCTGAGGGGGCCTATGGCTACACCTTC.

The chain recombines TRBV20-1 with TRBJ1-1; D ambiguous. V was clipped by 2 bases and J by 0 bases, with 13 bases between them. The germline gives CDR1 DFQATT, CDR2 SNEGSKA (reference sequence). This CDR3 contains 15 residues. This chain's CDR3 is CSARFTGRMNTEAFF. CDR3 bases: TGCAGTGCTAGATTCACGGGGAGAATGAACACTGAAGCTTTCTTT.

There are many counts of this clonotype. This rearrangement joins TRBV6-1 to TRBJ1-1; D is undetermined. The germline V and J ends were trimmed by 9 bases and 0 bases, with 14 bases remaining between them. The CDR3 is made up of 14 amino acids. Per germline, CDR1 MNHNS and CDR2 SASEGT. The CDR3 nucleotides are TGTGCCAGTATAATCGGGTATATGAACACTGAAGCTTTCTTT. Its protein is CASIIGYMNTEAFF.

The sample holds a few counts of this clonotype. The V call is TRBV14, the J call TRBJ1-2, with D hard to call. The CDR3 extends over 14 amino acids. Trimming left V 3 bases short and J 5 bases short, with 13 bases between. Germline CDR1 reads SGHDN; CDR2 reads FVKESK. The CDR3 DNA sequence: TGTGCCAGCAGCCATCGGGCCCAACCTTATGGCTACACCTTC. Translated: CASSHRAQPYGYTF.

The rearrangement joins TRBV3-1 to TRBJ2-7, with 9 bases lining up with TRBD2. Germline CDR1 reads LGHDT; CDR2 reads YNNKEL (reference sequence). This CDR3 region has 14 residues. V lost 6 bases to trimming and J lost 5 bases; unmatched junction nucleotides: 8. The CDR3 protein is CASRKGSGSHEQYF. The DNA for the CDR3 is TGTGCCAGCAGAAAAGGTAGCGGGAGCCACGAGCAGTACTTC.

The genes are TRBV20-1 and TRBJ2-7; maybe TRBD1 (6 bases). Germline values: CDR1 DFQATT, CDR2 SNEGSKA (reference sequence). The CDR3 is made up of 15 amino acids. V shed 4 bases and J shed 5 bases, with 21 bases lying between them. CDR3 bases: TGCAGTGCTACCACTCAAAAAACAGGGTATGACGAGCAGTACTTC. This codes for CSATTQKTGYDEQYF.

This sequence joins TRBV5-1 and TRBJ2-7, with a weak D call TRBD1 (6 bases). The germline V gene has CDR1 SGHRS and CDR2 YFSETQ. The CDR3 runs 15 residues. The V and J ends lost 5 bases and 3 bases respectively, with 18 bases between them. The CDR3 DNA is TGCGCCAGCAGGTTAGTATCGGACAGTTACTACGAGCAGTACTTC. Translating it yields CASRLVSDSYYEQYF.

This clonotype has at least ten counts. CDR3 loop: CASSLGPTNQETQYF. Here the CDR3 DNA reads TGTGCCAGCAGCTTAGGACCGACAAACCAAGAGACCCAGTACTTC. V usage is TRBV7-8 and J usage is TRBJ2-5; D unresolved. The ends were cut back, 1 base at V and 0 bases at J, with 9 bases in the middle. This CDR3 is built from 15 residues. Germline V CDR1 and CDR2: SGHVS, FQNEAQ.

In the case of this clonotype: A junction boundary mismatches the germline segment, possibly from a read error. The V and J genes are TRBV30 and TRBJ2-7; D remains unclear. CDR1 is GTSNPN, CDR2 SVGIG, per germline (reference sequence). This CDR3 is built from 12 residues. The chain's CDR3 is CAWSVLVGQPHF. For the CDR3, the DNA is TGTGCCTGGAGTGTATTGGTTGGGCAGCCCCATTTC.

This chain connects TRBV29-1 to TRBJ2-1; no clear D gene. V was trimmed by 6 bases and J by 6 bases, leaving 9 bases between them. Germline V lookup: CDR1 SQVTM, CDR2 ANQGSEA. The CDR3 runs 11 residues. The CDR3 DNA is TGCAGCGTCACGGACCTCAATGAGCAGTTCTTC. Protein sequence: CSVTDLNEQFF.

The chain carries TRBV6-2 or TRBV6-3 and TRBJ2-7; D is perhaps TRBD1 (6 bases). Looked up from germline, CDR1 is MNHEY and CDR2 is SVGEGT. The CDR3 totals 16 residues. V lost 5 bases to trimming and J lost 1 base, with 18 bases between them. The CDR3 region has the DNA TGTGCCAGCAGTGGGGGTTTGGACAGAGCATCCTACGAGCAGTACTTC. Encoded protein: CASSGGLDRASYEQYF.

This clonotype was counted a single time. The rearrangement links TRBV3-1 to TRBJ2-3; D ambiguous. This CDR3 region has 13 residues. V was trimmed by 1 base and J by 2 bases, leaving 4 bases between them. CDR1 LGHDT and CDR2 YNNKEL come from the germline V gene (reference sequence). CDR3 coding DNA: TGTGCCAGCAGCCAAGGAACCACAGATACGCAGTATTTT. Amino acid sequence: CASSQGTTDTQYF.

This clonotype has just a few counts. V and J are TRBV29-1 and TRBJ2-3; unclear D gene. CDR3 length: 13 amino acids. CDR1 is SQVTM and CDR2 is ANQGSEA in the germline V gene. Trimming removed 7 bases from V and 4 bases from J, with 15 bases in between. CDR3 sequence: CSATFRPADTQYF. In DNA form, the CDR3 reads TGCAGCGCCACTTTTCGTCCGGCAGATACGCAGTATTTT.

The gene calls are TRBV7-2 and TRBJ2-7, with TRBD2 identical over 11 bases. The germline V gene has CDR1 SGHTA and CDR2 FQGNSA. The CDR3 runs to 16 residues. The J segment lost 9 bases and the V segment lost 4 bases, leaving 14 bases of the junction unmatched. CDR3: CASSSQIAGGPAVQYF. CDR3 in DNA: TGTGCCAGCAGCTCTCAAATAGCGGGAGGGCCCGCGGTGCAGTACTTC.